This T cell receptor beta chain stems from a study of blood T cell repertoires in COVID-19. About the study: Some COVID-19 samples were acute and others convalescent; all came from the United States, Italy and Spain. Sources were T cells, B-cell-depleted T cells, or PBMCs; the material itself was cDNA or gDNA.

Original data processing: Estimates of nucleated cell counts were drawn from the amplification of reference gene primers. The method was immunoSEQ multiplex PCR; TCRdb's version includes in-frame clones alone and lacks a portion of them. V and J calls and clone size are those listed in that table; D and trimming were worked out from the DNA. The table includes a few hundred thousand clones, 85% to 90% detected once. The sequenced sample consisted of peripheral blood. The TCR was taken from a man aged 25 to 40 with acute or convalescent COVID-19.

The CDR3 nucleotides read TGTGCCAGCAGCGCCCGTGGGGACTCCTCTGGAAACACCATATATTTT. Translating gives CASSARGDSSGNTIYF. The chain joins TRBV9 to TRBJ1-3, with D possibly matching TRBD1 (5 bases). Germline-derived CDR1 and CDR2 are SGDLS and YYNGEE. V dropped 3 bases and J dropped 0 bases, with 13 bases sitting between them. There are 16 residues in the CDR3.